The 15 T cell receptor beta chains in this list originate from one sample, sequenced in a study of T cell responses to AZD1222 COVID-19 vaccine. Measured with immunoSEQ multiplex PCR; TCRdb has only the in-frame clones, and not every one. The sample consists of around 89,000 clones, 80% to 90% of them appearing once. The sequenced sample was peripheral blood, obtained on day 0 of AZD1222 vaccination. These receptors originate from an adult in good health.

The chain combines TRBV12-3 or TRBV12-4 with TRBJ1-2; D gene uncertain. Trimming took 3 bases from V and 3 from J, leaving 8 bases between them. This CDR3 spans 13 amino acids. In nucleotides, the CDR3 is TGTGCCAGCAGTTTCACAAGAGACTATGGCTACACCTTC. This translates into CASSFTRDYGYTF.

The chain combines TRBV5-1 with TRBJ2-3, with D unclear. Looked up from germline, CDR1 is SGHRS and CDR2 is YFSETQ. V dropped 5 bases and J dropped 2 bases, with 9 bases sitting between them. There are 13 residues in the CDR3. The CDR3 reads CASRGDHTDTQYF. In DNA, the CDR3 is TGCGCCAGCAGGGGTGACCACACAGATACGCAGTATTTT. Complete variable domain (other parts from reference TRBV5-1 and TRBJ2-3): KAGVTQTPRYLIKTRGQQVTLSCSPISGHRSVSWYQQTPGQGLQFLFEYFSETQRNKGNFPGRFSGRQFSNSRSEMNVSTLELGDSALYLCASRGDHTDTQYFGPGTRLTVL.

V gene TRBV4-2 combines with J gene TRBJ1-1; D possibly corresponds to TRBD1 (6 bases). This CDR3 spans 15 amino acids. Between the trimmed V and J ends, which lost 4 bases and 3 bases, there was a span of 15 bases. Per the germline V gene, CDR1 is LGHNA and CDR2 is YNFKEQ. This CDR3 is CASSPEGGRDTEAFF. Written as DNA, the CDR3 is TGTGCCAGCAGCCCGGAGGGGGGGCGGGACACTGAAGCTTTCTTT.

This clone appeared once. The chain is built from TRBV3-1 (or the pseudogene TRBV3-2) and TRBJ2-3; 9 bases map to TRBD2. The CDR3 spans 15 residues. Looked up from germline, CDR1 is LGHDT and CDR2 is YNNKEL (reference sequence). J gave up 5 bases and V 3 bases, and 6 bases lay outside the gene matches. The CDR3 loop is CASSQLAGSGDTQYF. DNA of the CDR3: TGTGCCAGCAGCCAGCTAGCGGGGTCGGGAGATACGCAGTATTTT.

The V gene is TRBV12-3 or TRBV12-4, the J gene TRBJ2-7; TRBD2 is a possible D gene (6 bases). The V end was cut by 4 bases, the J end by 5 bases, with 12 bases between. This CDR3 contains 13 residues. The CDR3: CASSWGVGDEQYF. The CDR3 DNA follows: TGTGCCAGCAGTTGGGGGGTTGGTGACGAGCAGTACTTC.

The rearrangement joins TRBV5-1 to TRBJ2-5; D tentatively reads TRBD1 or TRBD2 (5 bases each). The V end was cut by 0 bases, the J end by 0 bases, with 6 bases between. Germline loops: CDR1 SGHRS, CDR2 YFSETQ. The CDR3 spans 14 residues. CDR3 amino acids: CASSLAGHQETQYF. CDR3 in DNA: TGCGCCAGCAGCTTGGCGGGACACCAAGAGACCCAGTACTTC.

The genes are TRBV14 and TRBJ2-1; 9 bases are shared with TRBD2. Per the germline V gene, CDR1 is SGHDN and CDR2 is FVKESK. This CDR3 is built from 15 residues. The trim removed 3 bases at V and 6 bases at J, leaving 6 bases unmatched. CDR3 protein: CASSHGAGGLNEQFF. CDR3 DNA: TGTGCCAGCAGCCATGGAGCGGGAGGACTCAATGAGCAGTTCTTC. The full variable domain, completed using reference TRBV14 and TRBJ2-1, is EAGVTQFPSHSVIEKGQTVTLRCDPISGHDNLYWYRRVMGKEIKFLLHFVKESKQDESGMPNNRFLAERTGGTYSTLKVQPAELEDSGVYFCASSHGAGGLNEQFFGPGTRLTVL.

The chain joins TRBV11-2 to TRBJ1-1; no reliable D call. Per the germline V gene, CDR1 is SGHAT and CDR2 is FQNNGV. V was shortened by 3 bases and J by 1 base, with 9 bases between the two germline ends. The CDR3 consists of 14 residues. Written as DNA, the CDR3 is TGTGCCAGCAGCTTTAGTGGGGAGAACACTGAAGCTTTCTTT. It encodes CASSFSGENTEAFF.

The chain combines TRBV30 with TRBJ2-5; possible D gene TRBD2, 6 bases. V was shortened by 3 bases and J by 5 bases, with 16 bases between the two germline ends. Looked up from germline, CDR1 is GTSNPN and CDR2 is SVGIG (reference sequence). The CDR3 totals 14 residues. The CDR3 region is CAWRQRALLETQYF. For the CDR3, the DNA is TGTGCCTGGAGGCAGCGGGCCCTTTTGGAGACCCAGTACTTC.

This clone was counted once. The chain has TRBV30 and TRBJ1-3; D is possibly TRBD1 (5 bases). Looked up from germline, CDR1 is GTSNPN and CDR2 is SVGIG (reference sequence). The CDR3 is 16 residues long. The V and J ends lost 0 bases and 0 bases respectively, with 12 bases between them. The CDR3 loop is CAWSVPGVTSGNTIYF. In DNA, the CDR3 is TGTGCCTGGAGTGTACCGGGGGTAACCTCTGGAAACACCATATATTTT.

The chain is built from TRBV7-9 and TRBJ1-3; 7 nucleotides agree with TRBD1. This CDR3 spans 15 amino acids. The J segment lost 0 bases and the V segment lost 5 bases, leaving 4 bases of the junction unmatched. The germline CDR1 and CDR2 sequences are SEHNR and FQNEAQ (reference sequence). In DNA, the CDR3 is TGTGCCAGCAGCCGGGACAGCCGCTCTGGAAACACCATATATTTT. Its translation is CASSRDSRSGNTIYF.

This clone was observed a single time. The CDR3 nucleotides read TGTGCCAGCAGCCCCCCGGGTAGCTACGAGCAGTACTTC. Protein sequence: CASSPPGSYEQYF. The chain is built from TRBV2 and TRBJ2-7; D gene uncertain. This CDR3 is 13 amino acids long. Germline CDR1 reads SNHLY; CDR2 reads FYNNEI. V lost 6 bases and J lost 3, with 12 bases in between.

This clone occurred a few times. The chain couples TRBV27 to TRBJ2-7, with TRBD2 matching 11 bases. V trimming: 6 bases; J trimming: 1 base; junction bases outside the gene matches: 5. The CDR3 has 15 amino acids. Germline V CDR1 and CDR2: MNHEY, SMNVEV (reference sequence). The CDR3 nucleotides read TGTGCCAGCAGGGTACTAGCGGGAGAATCCTACGAGCAGTACTTC. It yields the protein CASRVLAGESYEQYF.

The chain joins TRBV7-9 to TRBJ2-2, with D perhaps matching TRBD1 (6 bases). Germline V gene data show CDR1 as SEHNR and CDR2 as FQNEAQ (reference sequence). Trimming cost V 7 bases and J 3 bases, with 12 bases left between them. The CDR3 extends over 14 amino acids. CDR3 loop: CASKLQGDTGELFF. The CDR3 nucleotides read TGTGCCAGCAAACTACAGGGTGACACCGGGGAGCTGTTTTTT.

The chain uses TRBV5-6 and TRBJ2-1, with a tentative D call TRBD2 (5 bases). Germline assignment: CDR1 SGHDT and CDR2 YYEEEE. The V gene lost 2 bases and the J gene lost 3 bases, with 9 bases spanning the gap. The CDR3 sequence is 14 residues long. The CDR3 DNA sequence: TGTGCCAGCAGCTTAGGACTGCTCTACAATGAGCAGTTCTTC. Residues: CASSLGLLYNEQFF.